Sequencing of this TCR beta chain was carried out in a study of cytomegalovirus exposure and HLA in healthy donors. Looking at the study overall: A later analysis reported the 90 to 150 validation repertoires used the same platform as the approximately 660 first-cohort repertoires.

Assay: immunoSEQ multiplex PCR; the TCRdb copy retains only in-frame clones and omits some. The data show approximately 99,000 clones, nearly 97% seen once. V lost 1 base, J lost 6 bases, and 19 bases lay in between. The CDR3 is made up of 16 amino acids. Germline V gene sequence: CDR1 SEHNR, CDR2 FQNEAQ (reference sequence). Source material: PBMCs. This chain uses TRBV7-9 with TRBJ2-7, with D perhaps TRBD1 (5 bases). This clonotype originated in a woman aged 18-35 years in good health and CMV-seronegative. CDR3 nucleotide sequence: TGTGCCAGCAGCTTAGAGGGGTCCAGGGTCCCTCTCGAGCAGTACTTC. Its protein product is CASSLEGSRVPLEQYF.